This record looks at one TCR beta chain sequence and its context. This sample was included in a study of blood T cell repertoires in COVID-19. On the study more broadly: The cDNA or gDNA used as material had been derived from T cells, B-cell-depleted T cells, or PBMCs.

CDR1 is SGHTA and CDR2 is FQGNSA in the germline V gene. The V and J ends lost 2 bases and 1 base, in that order; junction bases with no gene match: 1. The CDR3 is 15 amino acids. The assay was immunoSEQ multiplex PCR, and TCRdb's table has in-frame clones only and misses some. The data hold approximately 330,000 clones, with around 87% observed a single time. This TCR derives from a woman in her 50s with active or convalescent COVID-19. Sequenced: peripheral blood. The chain recombines TRBV7-2 with TRBJ2-2; 7 bases map to TRBD1. The CDR3 region is CASSLRTGNTGELFF. DNA for the CDR3: TGTGCCAGCAGCTTAAGGACAGGGAACACCGGGGAGCTGTTTTTT.